The sample holds many counts of the clone carrying this T cell receptor (beta chain). As yet, its antigen is unknown. The TCR library protocol was used to attach unique molecular identifiers. These identifiers were attached to individual cDNA molecules. TCRdb redid the calling of the 5' RACE reads with MiXCR, one entry per CDR3 protein. The sample records about 23,000 distinct CDR3 sequences, about 5.2% being singletons. The data stem from a study of early T cells in non-severe SARS-CoV-2 infection. Study-level background: Sequencing of unsorted whole blood was done on bulk RNA, leaving chains unpaired.

Overall study findings and caveats: VDJdb-based annotation leaned toward anti-spike CD8 responses and missed private and CD4 specificities.

Sequenced material: whole blood. This clonotype was obtained from an adult who was a healthcare worker with PCR-confirmed SARS-CoV-2 infection or an uninfected control (not recorded which).

The CDR3 spells CASSLGTINEQFF. For the CDR3, the DNA is TGCGCCAGCAGCTTGGGGACTATCAATGAGCAGTTCTTC. The chain joins TRBV5-1 to TRBJ2-1; possible D gene TRBD2, 6 bases. Germline V gene lookup returns CDR1 SGHRS and CDR2 YFSETQ. Between the trimmed V and J ends, which lost 0 bases and 6 bases, there was a span of 7 bases. This CDR3 is 13 amino acids long. The entire variable domain, with the rest obtained from reference TRBV5-1 and TRBJ2-1, is as follows: KAGVTQTPRYLIKTRGQQVTLSCSPISGHRSVSWYQQTPGQGLQFLFEYFSETQRNKGNFPGRFSGRQFSNSRSEMNVSTLELGDSALYLCASSLGTINEQFFGPGTRLTVL.